One and the same sample provided the 3 T cell receptor beta chains below, sequenced in a study of cytomegalovirus exposure and HLA in healthy donors. This PCR relied on a set of 60 Vbeta primers and 13 Jbeta primers. Method: immunoSEQ multiplex PCR; TCRdb's copy keeps in-frame clones and lacks some. The sample carries roughly 150,000 clones, around 80% recorded once. The sequencing input was PBMCs. The receptors come from a male donor in good health and CMV-seronegative.

The CDR3 here is CASSLDRGQVGELFF. The CDR3 DNA reads TGTGCCAGCAGCTTGGATAGGGGGCAGGTCGGGGAGCTGTTTTTT. The genes are TRBV5-4 and TRBJ2-2; TRBD1 matches 7 bases. Per germline, CDR1 SGHNT and CDR2 YYREEE (reference sequence). The V gene end was trimmed by 0 bases and the J gene end by 7 bases; junction bases not matched to a gene: 6. There are 15 residues in the CDR3.

CDR3 sequence: CASSVTAATNEKLFF. CDR3 DNA: TGTGCCAGCAGTGTGACAGCTGCAACTAATGAAAAACTGTTTTTT. The chain carries TRBV2 and TRBJ1-4, with D perhaps matching TRBD1 (5 bases). The CDR3 contains 15 residues. Trimming stripped 4 bases from V and 0 bases from J, with 9 bases between. The V gene's germline CDR1 is SNHLY and CDR2 FYNNEI.

The genes are TRBV7-9 and TRBJ2-7; TRBD2 is a possible D gene (5 bases). Per germline, CDR1 SEHNR and CDR2 FQNEAQ (reference sequence). This CDR3 region has 15 residues. V shed 1 base and J shed 5 bases, with 15 bases lying between them. DNA for the CDR3: TGTGCCAGCAGCTTAGGGCTAGCACCTCCCGACGAGCAGTACTTC. Amino acid sequence: CASSLGLAPPDEQYF. Full variable domain (rest looked up from reference TRBV7-9 and TRBJ2-7): DTGVSQNPRHKITKRGQNVTFRCDPISEHNRLYWYRQTLGQGPEFLTYFQNEAQLEKSRLLSDRFSAERPKGSFSTLEIQRTEQGDSAMYLCASSLGLAPPDEQYFGPGTRLTVT.